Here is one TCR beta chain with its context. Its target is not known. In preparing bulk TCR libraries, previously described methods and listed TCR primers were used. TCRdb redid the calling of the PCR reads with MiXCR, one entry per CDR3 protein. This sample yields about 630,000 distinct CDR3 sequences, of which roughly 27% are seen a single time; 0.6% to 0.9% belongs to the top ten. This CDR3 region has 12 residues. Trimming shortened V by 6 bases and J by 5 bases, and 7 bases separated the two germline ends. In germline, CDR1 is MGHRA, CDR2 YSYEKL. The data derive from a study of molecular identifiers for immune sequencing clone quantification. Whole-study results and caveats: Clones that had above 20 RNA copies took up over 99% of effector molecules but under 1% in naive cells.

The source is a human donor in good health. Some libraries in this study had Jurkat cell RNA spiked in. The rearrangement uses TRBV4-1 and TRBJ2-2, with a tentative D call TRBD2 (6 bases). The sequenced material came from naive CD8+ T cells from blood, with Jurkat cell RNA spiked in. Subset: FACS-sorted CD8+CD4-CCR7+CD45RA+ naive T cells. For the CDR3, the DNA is TGCGCCAGCAGGGGGAGGACCGGGGAGCTGTTTTTT. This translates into CASRGRTGELFF.